A single sample gave rise to the 18 T cell receptor beta chains below, sequenced in a study of blood T cell repertoires in COVID-19. Assay: immunoSEQ multiplex PCR; the TCRdb copy retains only in-frame clones and omits some. The table records 260,000 or so clones, around 82% of them present only once. The sample taken for sequencing was peripheral blood. The receptors shown here come from a human donor in a cohort sampled during active COVID-19.

This clone appeared many times. The gene calls are TRBV9 and TRBJ2-7, with TRBD2 matching over 8 bases. V lost 2 bases to trimming and J lost 3 bases; unmatched junction nucleotides: 7. CDR1 and CDR2 (germline): SGDLS, YYNGEE. The CDR3 loop spans 15 amino acids. In DNA, the CDR3 is TGTGCCAGCAGCGTCGGGGGGGAGAGCGGCTACGAGCAGTACTTC. Protein product: CASSVGGESGYEQYF.

The chain recombines TRBV2 with TRBJ2-1; 7 nucleotides align to TRBD2. V lost 0 bases and J lost 0; bases outside the gene matches: 2. The CDR3 is made up of 16 amino acids. CDR1 and CDR2 (germline): SNHLY, FYNNEI. The CDR3 sequence: CASSEAGGTSYNEQFF. The CDR3 DNA is TGTGCCAGCAGTGAAGCGGGGGGGACCTCCTACAATGAGCAGTTCTTC.

This rearrangement joins TRBV19 to TRBJ2-3; 8 nucleotides align to TRBD2. The CDR3 totals 16 residues. In germline, CDR1 is LNHDA, CDR2 SQIVND (reference sequence). V shed 3 bases and J 1 base; nucleotides not matched to a gene: 6. This chain's CDR3 is CASSILAGGRTDTQYF. The CDR3 coding sequence is TGTGCCAGTAGTATTTTGGCGGGGGGCCGCACAGATACGCAGTATTTT.

The CDR3 reads CSAGHHTQYF. CDR3 coding DNA: TGCAGTGCTGGACACCATACGCAGTATTTT. The chain is built from TRBV20-1 and TRBJ2-3, with D tentatively TRBD1 (5 bases). The CDR3 spans 10 residues. In germline, CDR1 is DFQATT, CDR2 SNEGSKA (reference sequence). Trimming cost V 5 bases and J 7 bases, with 7 bases left between them.

The V gene is TRBV7-6, the J gene TRBJ2-7; 10 bases match TRBD2. Trimming removed 0 bases from V and 4 bases from J; junction bases left unmatched: 6. This CDR3 is built from 16 residues. CDR1 SGHVS and CDR2 FNYEAQ come from the germline V gene. The CDR3 nucleotides read TGTGCCAGCAGCTTAGCTAGCGGGGGGCCCAGTTACGAGCAGTACTTC. It specifies CASSLASGGPSYEQYF.

V gene TRBV7-6 combines with J gene TRBJ2-7, with a tentative D call TRBD2 (6 bases). Germline V gene lookup returns CDR1 SGHVS and CDR2 FNYEAQ. V gave up 5 bases and J gave up 2 bases, with 16 bases separating them. CDR3 size: 15 residues. CDR3 DNA: TGTGCCAGCAGCCTCCGGGACTCAAGTCCCTACGAGCAGTACTTC. It is translated as CASSLRDSSPYEQYF.

This chain uses TRBV19 with TRBJ2-3; possibly TRBD1 for D (6 bases). With 7 bases removed from V and 4 bases from J, the gap between germline ends came to 15 bases. Germline V CDR1 and CDR2: LNHDA, SQIVND (reference sequence). This CDR3 is 14 amino acids long. Written as DNA, the CDR3 is TGTGCCAGTACAACTCAGGGGTTAGCAGATACGCAGTATTTT. Protein product: CASTTQGLADTQYF.

This clone was counted between two and nine times. This chain links TRBV11-2 with TRBJ2-3; 9 bases line up with TRBD2. The CDR3 runs to 15 residues. Germline CDR1 reads SGHAT; CDR2 reads FQNNGV. V lost 0 bases to trimming and J lost 4 bases; unmatched junction nucleotides: 2. CDR3 sequence reads: CASSLDRTSADTQYF. CDR3 DNA sequence: TGTGCCAGCAGCTTAGATCGGACTAGCGCAGATACGCAGTATTTT.

This chain joins TRBV28 and TRBJ2-1; a weak D match, TRBD2 (7 bases). Per the germline V gene, CDR1 is MDHEN and CDR2 is SYDVKM. CDR3 size: 14 residues. Trimming left V 7 bases short and J 3 bases short, with 13 bases between. The CDR3 DNA reads TGTGCCAGCATCCGGGGGGCCGACTACAATGAGCAGTTCTTC. The encoded protein is CASIRGADYNEQFF.

This clone was observed a few times. V usage is TRBV7-2 and J usage is TRBJ2-2, with TRBD2 matching 8 bases. This CDR3 contains 13 residues. In germline, CDR1 is SGHTA, CDR2 FQGNSA. V shed 6 bases, J shed 6 bases, and the junction held 3 bases outside the gene matches. The CDR3 sequence: CASRGGLAGELFF. In nucleotides, the CDR3 is TGTGCCAGCAGGGGGGGACTAGCCGGGGAGCTGTTTTTT.

The chain joins TRBV7-2 to TRBJ1-5, with D unclear. CDR3 length equals 14 residues. Germline V gene data show CDR1 as SGHTA and CDR2 as FQGNSA. Trimming left V 3 bases short and J 4 bases short, with 10 bases between. CDR3 in DNA: TGTGCCAGCAGCTTCCCAGGCGCGAATCAGCCCCAGCATTTT. Amino acids: CASSFPGANQPQHF.

The chain couples TRBV6-1 to TRBJ2-1; D possibly corresponds to TRBD1 (6 bases). The CDR3 runs 15 residues. V was trimmed by 3 bases and J by 0 bases, leaving 9 bases between them. CDR1 MNHNS and CDR2 SASEGT come from the germline V gene. CDR3 protein: CASSEDRSSYNEQFF. DNA of the CDR3: TGTGCCAGCAGTGAGGACAGAAGCTCCTACAATGAGCAGTTCTTC.

The chain combines TRBV3-1 (or the pseudogene TRBV3-2) with TRBJ1-1, with TRBD1 as a possible D gene (6 bases). This CDR3 contains 16 residues. The germline V and J ends were trimmed by 0 bases and 2 bases, with 13 bases remaining between them. Germline CDR1 is LGHDT and CDR2 is YNNKEL (reference sequence). The CDR3: CASSQDWGQINTEAFF. CDR3 coding DNA: TGTGCCAGCAGCCAAGATTGGGGACAAATCAACACTGAAGCTTTCTTT.

The gene calls are TRBV2 and TRBJ1-1; TRBD1 is a possible D gene (5 bases). The CDR3 totals 17 residues. The V gene's germline CDR1 is SNHLY and CDR2 FYNNEI. Trimming took off 4 bases at V and 4 bases at J, with 22 bases between the two ends. CDR3 DNA sequence: TGTGCCAGCAGTGGTTGGGGGGGAGGGTTTTCGGGCACTGAAGCTTTCTTT. Translation: CASSGWGGGFSGTEAFF.

V is TRBV3-1 (or the pseudogene TRBV3-2) and J is TRBJ2-3; 10 positions match TRBD2. Germline V gene sequence: CDR1 LGHDT, CDR2 YNNKEL (reference sequence). The CDR3 extends over 15 amino acids. J lost 1 base, V lost 3 bases, and 1 base had no gene match. CDR3 in DNA: TGTGCCAGCAGCCATCTAGCGGGAGGCACAGATACGCAGTATTTT. As protein: CASSHLAGGTDTQYF.

This chain connects TRBV7-6 to TRBJ2-2; 9 bases are a match to TRBD2. The germline V gene has CDR1 SGHVS and CDR2 FNYEAQ. The CDR3 has 16 amino acids. The ends lost 2 bases at V and 6 bases at J; junction bases unmatched: 7. CDR3 loop: CASSLFLLAGAGELFF. The CDR3 DNA sequence: TGTGCCAGCAGCTTATTCCTTTTAGCGGGAGCCGGGGAGCTGTTTTTT.

The rearrangement links TRBV6-8 to TRBJ1-2; 9 bases are a match to TRBD1. CDR3 length: 15 amino acids. In germline, CDR1 is MNHGY, CDR2 SAAAGT. Losses at the gene ends were 5 bases for V and 0 bases for J; bases not matched to a gene: 4. CDR3 sequence (DNA): TGTGCCAGCAGTCATCGACAGGGGGCTAACTATGGCTACACCTTC. It encodes CASSHRQGANYGYTF.

This sequence joins TRBV12-3 or TRBV12-4 and TRBJ2-7, with D maybe TRBD1 (6 bases). V lost 8 bases and J lost 3, with 14 bases in between. The CDR3 spans 13 residues. The CDR3 DNA reads TGTGCCAGCCAGGGAACAGGGCGCTACGAGCAGTACTTC. Its protein product is CASQGTGRYEQYF.